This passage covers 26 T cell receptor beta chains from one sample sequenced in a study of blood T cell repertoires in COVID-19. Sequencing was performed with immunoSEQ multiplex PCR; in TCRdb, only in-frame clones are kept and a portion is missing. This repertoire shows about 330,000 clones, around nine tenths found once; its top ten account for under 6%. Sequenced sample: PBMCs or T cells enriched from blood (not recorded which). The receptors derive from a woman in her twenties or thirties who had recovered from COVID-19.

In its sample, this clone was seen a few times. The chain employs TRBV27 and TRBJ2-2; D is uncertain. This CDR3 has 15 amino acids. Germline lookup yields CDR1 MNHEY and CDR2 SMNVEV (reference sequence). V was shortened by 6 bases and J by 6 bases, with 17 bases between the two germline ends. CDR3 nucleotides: TGTGCCAGCAGCATTACGACTTTTCCCCCCGGGGAGCTGTTTTTT. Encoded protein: CASSITTFPPGELFF.

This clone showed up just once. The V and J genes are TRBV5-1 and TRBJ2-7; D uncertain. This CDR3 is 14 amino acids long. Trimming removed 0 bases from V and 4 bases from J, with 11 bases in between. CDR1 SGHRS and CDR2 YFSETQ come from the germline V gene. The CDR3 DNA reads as TGCGCCAGCAGCTTGGACCCTAGGCAGTACGAGCAGTACTTC. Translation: CASSLDPRQYEQYF.

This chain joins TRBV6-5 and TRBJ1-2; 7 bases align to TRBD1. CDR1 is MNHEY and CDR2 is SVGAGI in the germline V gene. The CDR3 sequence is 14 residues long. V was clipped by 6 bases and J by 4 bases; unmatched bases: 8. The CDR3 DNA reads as TGTGCCAGCAGCTCCCAGGGACAGCGCTATGGCTACACCTTC. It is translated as CASSSQGQRYGYTF.

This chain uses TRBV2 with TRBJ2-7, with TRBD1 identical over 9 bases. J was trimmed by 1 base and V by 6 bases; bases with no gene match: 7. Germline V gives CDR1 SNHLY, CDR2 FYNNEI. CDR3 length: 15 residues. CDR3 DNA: TGTGCCAGCAGCCCCCGACAGGGGGAATCCTACGAGCAGTACTTC. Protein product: CASSPRQGESYEQYF.

The CDR3 DNA sequence: TGTGCCAGCCGGGACAGGGGGCTACGGCAGCCCCAGCATTTT. Translated: CASRDRGLRQPQHF. The gene calls are TRBV6-5 and TRBJ1-5; 12 nucleotides match TRBD1. V trimming: 8 bases; J trimming: 7 bases; junction bases outside the gene matches: 6. Germline CDR1 is MNHEY and CDR2 is SVGAGI. The CDR3 extends over 14 amino acids.

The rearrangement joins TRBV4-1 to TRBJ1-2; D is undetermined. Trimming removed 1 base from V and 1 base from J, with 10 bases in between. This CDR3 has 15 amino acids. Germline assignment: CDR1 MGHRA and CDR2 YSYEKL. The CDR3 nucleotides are TGCGCCAGCAGCCAAGGAAGACGGGATAACTATGGCTACACCTTC. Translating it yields CASSQGRRDNYGYTF.

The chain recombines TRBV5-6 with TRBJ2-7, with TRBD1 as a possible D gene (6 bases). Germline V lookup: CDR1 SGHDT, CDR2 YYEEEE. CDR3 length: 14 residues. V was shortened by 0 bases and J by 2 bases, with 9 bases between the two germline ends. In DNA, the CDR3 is TGTGCCAGCAGCTTGGGGGACACTGCCTACGAGCAGTACTTC. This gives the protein CASSLGDTAYEQYF.

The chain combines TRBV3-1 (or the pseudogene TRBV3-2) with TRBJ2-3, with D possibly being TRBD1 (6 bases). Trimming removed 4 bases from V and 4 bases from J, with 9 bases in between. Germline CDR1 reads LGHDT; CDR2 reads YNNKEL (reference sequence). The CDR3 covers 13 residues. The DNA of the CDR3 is TGTGCCAGCAGCCCCAGGGGTGCAGATACGCAGTATTTT. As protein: CASSPRGADTQYF.

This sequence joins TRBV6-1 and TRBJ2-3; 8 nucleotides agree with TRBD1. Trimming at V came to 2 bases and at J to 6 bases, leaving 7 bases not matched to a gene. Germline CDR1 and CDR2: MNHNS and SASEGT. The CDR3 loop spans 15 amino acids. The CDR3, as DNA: TGTGCCAGCAGTGAAAGGGCAGGGGACAGGGATACGCAGTATTTT. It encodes CASSERAGDRDTQYF.

DNA of the CDR3: TGCAGTGCTAGTCTGCGGAATAGCAATCAGCCCCAGCATTTT. It encodes CSASLRNSNQPQHF. This chain connects TRBV20-1 to TRBJ1-5, with unresolved D. CDR3 size: 14 residues. Trimming left V 3 bases short and J 0 bases short, with 9 bases between. CDR1 and CDR2 (germline): DFQATT, SNEGSKA (reference sequence).

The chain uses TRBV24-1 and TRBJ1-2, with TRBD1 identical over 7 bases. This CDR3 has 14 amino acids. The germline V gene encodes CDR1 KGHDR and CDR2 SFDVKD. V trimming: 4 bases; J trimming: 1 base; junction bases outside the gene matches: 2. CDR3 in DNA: TGTGCCACCAGTGACAGGGACAGTAACTATGGCTACACCTTC. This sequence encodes CATSDRDSNYGYTF.

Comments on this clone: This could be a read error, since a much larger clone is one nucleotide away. The CDR3 DNA follows: TGTGCCAGCAGCCAAGGGGCGGGCGGGGAGCTGTTTTTT. It specifies CASSQGAGGELFF. The chain combines TRBV3-1 (or the pseudogene TRBV3-2) with TRBJ2-2, with a weak D call TRBD2 (5 bases). The length of the CDR3 is 13 residues. V lost 1 base and J 7 bases, leaving 7 bases between the germline ends. Germline loops: CDR1 LGHDT, CDR2 YNNKEL (reference sequence).

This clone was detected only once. In nucleotides, the CDR3 is TGTGCCAGCAGTGAATACGCAGCGGGGGACTACGAGCAGTACTTC. This codes for CASSEYAAGDYEQYF. This rearrangement joins TRBV25-1 to TRBJ2-7, with 8 bases aligning to TRBD2. Per the germline V gene, CDR1 is MGHDK and CDR2 is SYGVNS. The CDR3 covers 15 residues. Trimming removed 0 bases from V and 3 bases from J; junction bases left unmatched: 4.

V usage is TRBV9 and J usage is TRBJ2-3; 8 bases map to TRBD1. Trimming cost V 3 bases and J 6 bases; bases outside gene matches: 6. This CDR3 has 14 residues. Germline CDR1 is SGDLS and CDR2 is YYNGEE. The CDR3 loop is CASSATGVGDTQYF. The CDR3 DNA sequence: TGTGCCAGCAGCGCGACAGGGGTGGGCGATACGCAGTATTTT.

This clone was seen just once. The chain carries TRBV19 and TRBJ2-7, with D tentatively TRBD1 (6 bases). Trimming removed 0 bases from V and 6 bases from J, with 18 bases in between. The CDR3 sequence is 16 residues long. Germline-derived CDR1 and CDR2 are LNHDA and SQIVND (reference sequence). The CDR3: CASSIDGTQGRAEQYF. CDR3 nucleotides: TGTGCCAGTAGTATAGATGGGACCCAGGGGCGGGCCGAGCAGTACTTC.

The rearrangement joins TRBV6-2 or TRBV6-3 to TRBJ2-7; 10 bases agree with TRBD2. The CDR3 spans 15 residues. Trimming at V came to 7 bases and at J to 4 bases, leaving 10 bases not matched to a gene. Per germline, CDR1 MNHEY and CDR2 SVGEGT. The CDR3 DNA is TGTGCCAGCACCTACTCGGGACTAGCGTATTACGAGCAGTACTTC. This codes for CASTYSGLAYYEQYF.

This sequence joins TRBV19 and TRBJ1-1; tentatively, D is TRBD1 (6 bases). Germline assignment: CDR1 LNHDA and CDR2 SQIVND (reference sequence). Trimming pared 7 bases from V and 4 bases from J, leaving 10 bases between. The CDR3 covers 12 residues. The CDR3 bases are TGTGCCAGTAAACAGGGAAGCACTGAAGCTTTCTTT. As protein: CASKQGSTEAFF.

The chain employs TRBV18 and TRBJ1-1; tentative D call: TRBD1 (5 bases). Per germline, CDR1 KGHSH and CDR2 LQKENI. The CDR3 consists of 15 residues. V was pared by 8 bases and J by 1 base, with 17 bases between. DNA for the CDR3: TGTGCCAGCCGAAAAGTGGGGCTTGGGAACACTGAAGCTTTCTTT. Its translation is CASRKVGLGNTEAFF. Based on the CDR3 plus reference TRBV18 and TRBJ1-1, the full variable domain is NAGVMQNPRHLVRRRGQEARLRCSPMKGHSHVYWYRQLPEEGLKFMVYLQKENIIDESGMPKERFSAEFPKEGPSILRIQQVVRGDSAAYFCASRKVGLGNTEAFFGQGTRLTVV.

The CDR3 sequence: CASSQDPVTVSNGYTF. The CDR3, as DNA: TGTGCCAGCAGCCAAGATCCGGTGACAGTTTCTAATGGCTACACCTTC. The chain joins TRBV3-1 (or the pseudogene TRBV3-2) to TRBJ1-2; perhaps TRBD1 as D (5 bases). This CDR3 is built from 16 residues. V dropped 0 bases and J dropped 6 bases, with 17 bases sitting between them. Per the germline V gene, CDR1 is LGHDT and CDR2 is YNNKEL (reference sequence).

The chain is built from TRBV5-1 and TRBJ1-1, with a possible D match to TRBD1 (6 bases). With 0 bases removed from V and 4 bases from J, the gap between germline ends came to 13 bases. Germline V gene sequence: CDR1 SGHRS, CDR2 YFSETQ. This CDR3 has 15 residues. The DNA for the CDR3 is TGCGCCAGCAGCTTGGCGGGGGGGGCCGGCACTGAAGCTTTCTTT. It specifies CASSLAGGAGTEAFF.

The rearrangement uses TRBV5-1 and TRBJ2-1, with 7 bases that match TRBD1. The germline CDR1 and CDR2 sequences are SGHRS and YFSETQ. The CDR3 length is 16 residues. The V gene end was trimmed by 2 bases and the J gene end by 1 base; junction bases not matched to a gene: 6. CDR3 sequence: CASSFGDRVSYNEQFF. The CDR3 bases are TGCGCCAGCAGCTTCGGCGACAGGGTGTCCTACAATGAGCAGTTCTTC.

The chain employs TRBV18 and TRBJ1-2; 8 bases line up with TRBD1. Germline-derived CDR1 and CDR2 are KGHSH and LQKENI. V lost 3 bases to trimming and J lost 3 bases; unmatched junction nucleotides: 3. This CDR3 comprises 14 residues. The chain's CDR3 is CASSPTGADYGYTF. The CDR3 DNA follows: TGTGCCAGCTCACCGACAGGGGCCGACTATGGCTACACCTTC. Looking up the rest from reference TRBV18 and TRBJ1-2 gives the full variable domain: NAGVMQNPRHLVRRRGQEARLRCSPMKGHSHVYWYRQLPEEGLKFMVYLQKENIIDESGMPKERFSAEFPKEGPSILRIQQVVRGDSAAYFCASSPTGADYGYTFGSGTRLTVV.

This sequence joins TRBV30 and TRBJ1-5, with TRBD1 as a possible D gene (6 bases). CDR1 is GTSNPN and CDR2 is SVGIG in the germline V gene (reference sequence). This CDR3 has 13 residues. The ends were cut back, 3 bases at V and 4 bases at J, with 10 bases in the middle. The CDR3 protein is CAWSRTGNQPQHF. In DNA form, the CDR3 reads TGTGCCTGGAGCCGCACAGGGAATCAGCCCCAGCATTTT. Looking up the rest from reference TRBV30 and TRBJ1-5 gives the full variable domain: SQTIHQWPATLVQPVGSPLSLECTVEGTSNPNLYWYRQAAGRGLQLLFYSVGIGQISSEVPQNLSASRPQDRQFILSSKKLLLSDSGFYLCAWSRTGNQPQHFGDGTRLSIL.

CDR3 loop: CATSDRPGRFGNTIYF. The CDR3 DNA follows: TGTGCCACCAGTGATCGGCCAGGGCGCTTTGGAAACACCATATATTTT. The chain combines TRBV24-1 with TRBJ1-3; possibly TRBD1 for D (5 bases). With 3 bases removed from V and 3 bases from J, the gap between germline ends came to 14 bases. From germline, CDR1 is KGHDR and CDR2 SFDVKD. This CDR3 has 16 residues.

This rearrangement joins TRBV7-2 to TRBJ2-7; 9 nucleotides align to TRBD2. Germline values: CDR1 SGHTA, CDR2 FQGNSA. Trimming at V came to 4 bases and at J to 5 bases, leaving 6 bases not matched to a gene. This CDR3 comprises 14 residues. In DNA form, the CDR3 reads TGTGCCAGCAGCTCCGCGGGAGGGTTTGACGAGCAGTACTTC. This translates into CASSSAGGFDEQYF.

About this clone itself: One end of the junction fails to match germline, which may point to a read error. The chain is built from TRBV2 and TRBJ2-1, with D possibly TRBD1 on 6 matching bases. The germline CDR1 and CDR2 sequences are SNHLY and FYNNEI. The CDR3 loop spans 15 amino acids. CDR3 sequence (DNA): TGTGCCAGCAGTCAAGCCGGGACACGGACGGGTGAGCAGTTCTTC. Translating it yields CASSQAGTRTGEQFF.